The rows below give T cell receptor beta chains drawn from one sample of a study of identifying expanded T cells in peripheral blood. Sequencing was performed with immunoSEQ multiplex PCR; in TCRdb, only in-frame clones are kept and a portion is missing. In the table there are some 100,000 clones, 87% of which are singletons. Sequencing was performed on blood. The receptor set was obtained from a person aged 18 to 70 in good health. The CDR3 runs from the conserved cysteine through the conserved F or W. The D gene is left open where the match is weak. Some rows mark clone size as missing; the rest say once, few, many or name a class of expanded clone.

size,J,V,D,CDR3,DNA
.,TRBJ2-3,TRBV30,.,CAWRPVGAIHTQYF,TGTGCCTGGAGGCCAGTAGGGGCGATCCATACGCAGTATTTT
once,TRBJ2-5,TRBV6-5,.,CASSYVGRAQETQYF,TGTGCCAGCAGTTACGTGGGTCGGGCTCAAGAGACCCAGTACTTC
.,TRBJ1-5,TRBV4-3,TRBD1,CASSQEWDRASRQPQHF,TGCGCCAGCAGCCAAGAATGGGACAGGGCGTCGCGACAGCCCCAGCATTTT
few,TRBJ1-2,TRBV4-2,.,CASSQEGKGGYTF,TGTGCCAGCAGTCAAGAGGGGAAGGGTGGCTACACCTTC
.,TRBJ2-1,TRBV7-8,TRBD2,CASSPDSRGGLNEQFF,TGTGCCAGCAGCCCAGACTCGCGGGGGGGCCTCAATGAGCAGTTCTTC
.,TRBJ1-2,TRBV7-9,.,CASSLGGQHYGYTF,TGTGCCAGCAGCTTAGGCGGACAGCACTATGGCTACACCTTC
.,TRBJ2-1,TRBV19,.,CASSPAGSSYNEQFF,TGTGCCAGTAGCCCCGCAGGGAGCTCCTACAATGAGCAGTTCTTC
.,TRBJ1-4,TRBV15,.,CATRFSIQGFNEKLFF,TGTGCCACCAGGTTTTCTATCCAGGGATTTAATGAAAAACTGTTTTTT
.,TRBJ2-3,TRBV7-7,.,CASSPTPSHTDTQYF,TGTGCCAGCAGCCCCACGCCTTCCCACACAGATACGCAGTATTTT
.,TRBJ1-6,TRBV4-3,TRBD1,CASSPQGSNSPLHF,TGCGCCAGCAGCCCACAGGGGAGTAATTCACCCCTCCACTTT
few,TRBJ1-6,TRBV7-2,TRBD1,CASSPGQGGSNSPLHF,TGTGCCAGCAGCCCGGGACAGGGCGGAAGTAATTCACCCCTCCACTTT
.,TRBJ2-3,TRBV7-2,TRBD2,CASSSTSGGYTDTQYF,TGTGCCAGCAGCTCAACTAGCGGGGGTTACACAGATACGCAGTATTTT
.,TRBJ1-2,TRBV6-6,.,CASVYDGTNYGYTF,TGTGCCAGCGTTTATGACGGTACTAACTATGGCTACACCTTC
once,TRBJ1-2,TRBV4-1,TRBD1,CASSQDPDRGPLYGYTF,TGCGCCAGCAGCCAAGACCCGGACAGGGGTCCCCTCTATGGCTACACCTTC
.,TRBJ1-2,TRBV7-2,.,CASSLKKDGLYGYTF,TGTGCCAGCAGCTTAAAAAAAGACGGACTCTATGGCTACACCTTC
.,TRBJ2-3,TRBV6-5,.,CASSYPGSNTQYF,TGTGCCAGCAGTTACCCTGGATCTAATACGCAGTATTTT